Shown below are 4 T cell receptor beta chains from a single sample sequenced in a study of blood T cell repertoires in COVID-19. Method: immunoSEQ multiplex PCR; TCRdb's copy keeps in-frame clones and lacks some. This table holds hundreds of thousands of clones, approximately 90% found once. Sequencing used peripheral blood. The receptors were sampled from a woman aged 25 to 39 with acute or convalescent COVID-19.

V usage is TRBV6-4 and J usage is TRBJ1-5, with D tentatively TRBD1 (5 bases). The V end was cut by 4 bases, the J end by 2 bases, with 9 bases between. Germline assignment: CDR1 MRHNA and CDR2 SNTAGT. The CDR3 length is 14 residues. The CDR3 DNA reads as TGTGCCAGCAGTGCAGAAGGGGGCAATCAGCCCCAGCATTTT. Protein sequence: CASSAEGGNQPQHF.

This rearrangement joins TRBV7-7 to TRBJ2-1, with D perhaps TRBD2 (6 bases). This CDR3 has 14 amino acids. V lost 5 bases and J 3 bases, leaving 11 bases between the germline ends. Germline loops: CDR1 SSHAT, CDR2 FNYEAQ (reference sequence). The CDR3 DNA sequence: TGTGCCAGCAGCCGCGGGACCGACTACAATGAGCAGTTCTTC. It is translated as CASSRGTDYNEQFF.

This chain joins TRBV6-5 and TRBJ1-1, with TRBD1 identical over 9 bases. CDR3 length: 15 residues. V was pared by 6 bases and J by 6 bases, with 11 bases of the junction left unmatched. Germline CDR1 MNHEY, CDR2 SVGAGI. CDR3 sequence (DNA): TGTGCCAGCAGCCGGACTCGGACAGGGGTTTCTGAAGCTTTCTTT. Its protein product is CASSRTRTGVSEAFF.

This rearrangement joins TRBV2 to TRBJ1-5, with D hard to call. CDR1 is SNHLY and CDR2 is FYNNEI in the germline V gene. Deletions cut 6 bases from V and 6 bases from J, with 18 bases between. The CDR3 spans 15 residues. The CDR3 bases are TGTGCCAGCAGCCGAGAACCGGGGTCGGGTCAGCCCCAGCATTTT. Its protein is CASSREPGSGQPQHF.